This TCR beta chain was captured by sequencing in a study of monozygotic twins with inflammatory bowel disease. Using the 5' RACE reads, TCRdb records one entry per CDR3 protein without DNA. The listing records approximately 210,000 distinct CDR3 sequences. Per the germline V gene, CDR1 is SGHNT and CDR2 is YYREEE (reference sequence). The length of the CDR3 is 15 residues. The V and J genes are TRBV5-4 and TRBJ2-7; TCRdb lists TRBD2, though no DNA is available to test this call. The receptor's source is a human donor with ulcerative colitis or Crohn's disease, or a healthy co-twin of an affected twin (not recorded which). What was sequenced was blood. CDR3 in amino acids: CASSAEAGIGYEQYF.